This T cell receptor beta chain derives from a study of blood T cell repertoires in COVID-19. Overall study context: COVID-19 samples from acute and convalescent phases originated in the United States, Italy and Spain.

Under the authors' procedure: For nucleated cells, counts were estimated from reference gene primer amplification. Sequenced by immunoSEQ multiplex PCR; TCRdb stores in-frame clones only, minus some. The DNA gave D and trimming, while V, J and clone size come from that table. This sample carries roughly 220,000 clones, more than 75% of them seen once, and the ten largest clones take approximately 6.1%. Germline CDR1 reads SGHNT; CDR2 reads YYREEE (reference sequence). The CDR3 has 14 amino acids. V gave up 7 bases and J gave up 4 bases; unmatched junction bases: 9. This TCR came from a man at least 80 years old with acute or convalescent COVID-19. Sequenced input: peripheral blood. The chain combines TRBV5-4 with TRBJ2-3, with TRBD2 identical over 7 bases. This chain's CDR3 is CASRLGGGADTQYF. The CDR3 nucleotides read TGTGCCAGCCGCCTGGGTGGGGGGGCAGATACGCAGTATTTT.